The 11 T cell receptor beta chains below come from one sample, sequenced in a study of cytomegalovirus exposure and HLA in healthy donors. Vbeta (60) and Jbeta (13) primers were used in the PCR. Method: immunoSEQ multiplex PCR; TCRdb's copy keeps in-frame clones and lacks some. The sample lists some 96,000 clones, 55% to 75% occurring once. The specimen sequenced was PBMCs. The receptor source for this set is a man between 60 and 75 years old in good health and CMV-seronegative.

This clone was seen more than once but under ten times. This rearrangement joins TRBV6-1 to TRBJ2-7; TRBD1 matches at 8 bases. CDR1 is MNHNS, CDR2 SASEGT, per germline. The CDR3 loop spans 14 amino acids. V lost 1 base, J lost 3 bases, and 2 bases stayed unmatched. The CDR3 DNA sequence: TGTGCCAGCAGTGAAGGGACAGGGTACTACGAGCAGTACTTC. It is translated as CASSEGTGYYEQYF.

The chain is built from TRBV15 and TRBJ2-1; 12 bases are shared with TRBD2. V shed 2 bases and J 8 bases; nucleotides not matched to a gene: 7. CDR3 length equals 16 residues. CDR1 and CDR2 (germline): LNHNV, YYDKDF (reference sequence). Written as DNA, the CDR3 is TGTGCCACCAGCAGAAAGCTGACTAGCGGGAGCGATGAGCAGTTCTTC. Encoded protein: CATSRKLTSGSDEQFF.

A few counts support this clone. The chain combines TRBV5-6 with TRBJ1-1; 10 bases match TRBD1. J was trimmed by 1 base and V by 4 bases; bases with no gene match: 7. There are 16 residues in the CDR3. Germline V CDR1 and CDR2: SGHDT, YYEEEE. Here the CDR3 reads CASSALGQGRNTEAFF. The CDR3 nucleotides read TGTGCCAGCAGCGCACTGGGACAGGGGAGGAACACTGAAGCTTTCTTT.

The chain is built from TRBV5-1 and TRBJ1-1, with 9 positions matching TRBD1. Per the germline V gene, CDR1 is SGHRS and CDR2 is YFSETQ. This CDR3 is 18 amino acids long. J was trimmed by 7 bases and V by 3 bases; bases with no gene match: 19. CDR3 nucleotides: TGCGCCAGCAGCTATGGGACAGGGAATTGGATAAGTGGAATTGAAGCTTTCTTT. Amino acid sequence: CASSYGTGNWISGIEAFF.

A remark on this clone: The junction and the germline gene differ at one end; a read error may be behind it. The V gene is TRBV2, the J gene TRBJ2-1, with 10 nucleotides matching TRBD2. The germline V gene encodes CDR1 SNHLY and CDR2 FYNNEI. The CDR3 is made up of 13 amino acids. DNA for the CDR3: TGTGCCAGCAGTGAAGGGGGGACTAGCGCGGGGCTCTTC. It specifies CASSEGGTSAGLF.

V is TRBV21-1 and J is TRBJ1-2. TRBV21-1 is tagged as a pseudogene. This CDR3 is 13 amino acids long. The CDR3 nucleotides read TGTGCCGCCGAGGCATGCGTTCTCTATGGCTACACCTTC. This sequence encodes CAAEACVLYGYTF.

The chain links TRBV13 to TRBJ2-5; D unresolved. The CDR3 consists of 14 residues. Per the germline V gene, CDR1 is PRHDT and CDR2 is FYEKMQ (reference sequence). Trimming left V 1 base short and J 0 bases short, with 6 bases between. The CDR3 region is CASSLDSNQETQYF. CDR3 nucleotide sequence: TGTGCCAGCAGCTTAGACAGCAACCAAGAGACCCAGTACTTC.

This chain uses TRBV6-1 with TRBJ1-5; 7 nucleotides agree with TRBD1. Germline V gene sequence: CDR1 MNHNS, CDR2 SASEGT. With 6 bases clipped from V and 2 bases from J, the junction kept 7 bases outside the gene matches. The CDR3 has 15 amino acids. CDR3 residues: CASRLTGAGNQPQHF. The DNA for the CDR3 is TGTGCCAGCAGACTTACAGGGGCTGGCAATCAGCCCCAGCATTTT.

The V and J genes are TRBV30 and TRBJ1-2; D gene unclear. V lost 0 bases to trimming and J lost 0 bases, with 14 bases between them. Germline V gene sequence: CDR1 GTSNPN, CDR2 SVGIG (reference sequence). This CDR3 is built from 16 residues. Written as DNA, the CDR3 is TGTGCCTGGAGTGTCCCCCAGGCTATAGCTAACTATGGCTACACCTTC. This gives the protein CAWSVPQAIANYGYTF.

V and J are TRBV11-3 and TRBJ1-3; no clear D. V lost 1 base and J lost 0, with 16 bases in between. This CDR3 is 18 amino acids long. Looked up from germline, CDR1 is SGHNT and CDR2 is YENEEA. CDR3 residues: CASSLGLARSYSGNTIYF. The CDR3 DNA is TGTGCCAGCAGCTTAGGTCTGGCCCGGAGCTACTCTGGAAACACCATATATTTT.

The gene calls are TRBV6-6 and TRBJ1-1; 7 nucleotides align to TRBD1. Germline CDR1 and CDR2: MNHNY and SVGAGI (reference sequence). J gave up 1 base and V 4 bases, and 3 bases lay outside the gene matches. This CDR3 has 14 residues. The CDR3 DNA reads as TGTGCCAGCAGTTGGGACAGCCAGAACACTGAAGCTTTCTTT. Translation gives CASSWDSQNTEAFF.